This is a list of T cell receptor beta chains from one sample in a study of response to subunit inactivated influenza vaccine. TCRdb reanalysed the RT-PCR reads using MiXCR and keeps one entry per CDR3 protein. The sample contains about 520,000 distinct CDR3 sequences, 25% of which appear only once. Sequencing was performed on CD4+ T cells sorted from PBMCs, taken roughly 5 days after vaccination. All receptors come from a man aged 45-65 years who received an inactivated influenza vaccine. Each CDR3 is given with its conserved first and last residue. A D gene is named only where the DNA matches it firmly. Only part of the rows carry a size: once, few, many, or a class if the clone is expanded.

abundance: few; j_gene: TRBJ2-7; v_gene: TRBV7-2; d_gene: TRBD1; CDR3nt: TGTGCCAGCAGCTTAGGTATAGTGGACAGGGCGGAGCAGTACTTC; CDR3aa: CASSLGIVDRAEQYF
abundance: few; j_gene: TRBJ2-3; v_gene: TRBV29-1; d_gene: TRBD2; CDR3nt: TGCAGCGACTCCCCGGCTAGCGGGGGTAACACAGATACGCAGTATTTT; CDR3aa: CSDSPASGGNTDTQYF
abundance: -; j_gene: TRBJ2-7; v_gene: TRBV7-9; d_gene: TRBD2; CDR3nt: TGTGCCAGCAGCCAGGGGCCTAGCGGGTCCTACGAGCAGTACTTC; CDR3aa: CASSQGPSGSYEQYF
abundance: few; j_gene: TRBJ2-5; v_gene: TRBV5-1; d_gene: -; CDR3nt: TGCGCCAGCAGCTTGGGGAGAACAGCCCAAGAGACCCAGTACTTC; CDR3aa: CASSLGRTAQETQYF
abundance: few; j_gene: TRBJ2-6; v_gene: TRBV18; d_gene: -; CDR3nt: TGTGCCAGCTCTCCGGGACAAAGCTCTGGGGCCAACGTCCTGACTTTC; CDR3aa: CASSPGQSSGANVLTF
abundance: -; j_gene: TRBJ2-5; v_gene: TRBV11-2; d_gene: TRBD2; CDR3nt: TGTGCCAGTCGCGGGCTAGCGGGAGTAGCCCAGTACTTC; CDR3aa: CASRGLAGVAQYF
abundance: -; j_gene: TRBJ2-3; v_gene: TRBV9; d_gene: TRBD2; CDR3nt: TGTGCCAGCAGCGTCACTAGCGGTTACACAGATACGCAGTATTTT; CDR3aa: CASSVTSGYTDTQYF
abundance: few; j_gene: TRBJ1-2; v_gene: TRBV12-3/TRBV12-4; d_gene: -; CDR3nt: TGTGCCAGCAGCAGTCTGATGGGGCGGGACTATGGCTACACCTTC; CDR3aa: CASSSLMGRDYGYTF
abundance: -; j_gene: TRBJ1-1; v_gene: TRBV5-1; d_gene: -; CDR3nt: TGCGCCAGCAGCTTGGCGGCAGGGCTTACGAACACTGAAGCTTTCTTT; CDR3aa: CASSLAAGLTNTEAFF
abundance: -; j_gene: TRBJ1-4; v_gene: TRBV5-1; d_gene: -; CDR3nt: TGCGCCAGCAGCTTTGAGGCAGCTAGGGCTTCTGAAAAACTGTTTTTT; CDR3aa: CASSFEAARASEKLFF
abundance: -; j_gene: TRBJ2-1; v_gene: TRBV5-6; d_gene: TRBD1; CDR3nt: TGTGCCAGCAGCTTGTTGCAGGGGGCTTATGAGCAGTTCTTC; CDR3aa: CASSLLQGAYEQFF
abundance: once; j_gene: TRBJ1-6; v_gene: TRBV30; d_gene: -; CDR3nt: TGTGCCTGGAGTGCTGGCGCAGGGGTTAATTCACCCCTCCACTTT; CDR3aa: CAWSAGAGVNSPLHF